This T cell receptor beta chain was profiled in a study of T cell repertoires and HLA-DP antigens. Study-wide context: Donors were two male and one female, aged 18-to-29 to 60-to-69.

Concerning this clone itself: Its matching antigen is unknown.

This CDR3 contains 17 residues. The germline gives CDR1 LNHDA, CDR2 SQIVND (reference sequence). V gave up 4 bases and J gave up 0 bases; unmatched junction bases: 10. The PCR primers covered 54 TRBV and 13 TRBJ segments. Each pre-culture CD4+ sample aimed for over 150,000 T cell genomes at deep resolution. The table came from immunoSEQ multiplex PCR; TCRdb's copy has only in-frame clones and leaves some out. This table holds fewer than 95,000 clones, around 86% found once. The receptor comes from a man aged 50-60 years in good health and CMV-seronegative. The sample was CD4+ T cells from PBMCs. The rearrangement joins TRBV19 to TRBJ2-3; 7 bases are a match to TRBD2. The CDR3 protein is CASSTESLASSTDTQYF. The CDR3 nucleotides are TGTGCCAGTAGTACCGAATCACTAGCGAGTAGCACAGATACGCAGTATTTT.